This T cell receptor beta chain was sequenced in a study of T-cell reconstitution after alpha-beta-depleted transplantation in children. V shed 4 bases, J shed 6 bases, and the junction held 15 bases outside the gene matches. Per the germline V gene, CDR1 is MNHEY and CDR2 is SVGAGI. The CDR3 contains 17 residues. A library of TCRbeta sequences, prepared with unique molecular identifiers, was generated. TCRdb reprocessed the PCR reads via MiXCR and lists one record per CDR3 protein. Of about 120,000 distinct CDR3 sequences in the sample, approximately 10% were seen once. This clonotype was recorded many times.

The sequence came from a boy aged 2 to 9 with acute lymphoblastic leukemia, due to receive a stem cell transplant. The source material was PBMCs, sampled before TCRalphabeta/CD19-depleted stem cell transplant. The chain recombines TRBV6-5 with TRBJ2-1; TRBD2 agrees at 7 bases. CDR3 residues: CASSSAREILSPNEQFF. The CDR3 region has the DNA TGTGCCAGCAGTTCCGCGCGGGAGATCTTAAGCCCCAATGAGCAGTTCTTC.